The clone carrying this T cell receptor (beta chain) has just one count. These data originate in a study of blood T cell repertoires in COVID-19. Whole-study context: COVID-19 samples, acute and convalescent, were from the United States, Italy and Spain. PBMCs, B-cell-depleted T cells, or T cells provided the cDNA or gDNA that made up the material.

The CDR3 length is 13 residues. The trim removed 3 bases at V and 9 bases at J, leaving 10 bases unmatched. Germline V lookup: CDR1 GTSNPN, CDR2 SVGIG (reference sequence). Profiled with immunoSEQ multiplex PCR; TCRdb holds only in-frame clones, not every one. The profile covers about 300,000 clones, with about nine tenths appearing a single time and about 1.7% taken by the ten largest. Recruited during active infection, patients (from Seattle) were subsequently followed longitudinally. This clonotype was sampled from a woman under 40 with COVID-19, enrolled during active disease. The sequenced material came from peripheral blood. The rearrangement uses TRBV30 and TRBJ2-5; 7 bases are a match to TRBD1. CDR3 sequence (DNA): TGTGCCTGGAGCGAGCTTACAGGGGCGCCCCAGTACTTC. It codes for CAWSELTGAPQYF.